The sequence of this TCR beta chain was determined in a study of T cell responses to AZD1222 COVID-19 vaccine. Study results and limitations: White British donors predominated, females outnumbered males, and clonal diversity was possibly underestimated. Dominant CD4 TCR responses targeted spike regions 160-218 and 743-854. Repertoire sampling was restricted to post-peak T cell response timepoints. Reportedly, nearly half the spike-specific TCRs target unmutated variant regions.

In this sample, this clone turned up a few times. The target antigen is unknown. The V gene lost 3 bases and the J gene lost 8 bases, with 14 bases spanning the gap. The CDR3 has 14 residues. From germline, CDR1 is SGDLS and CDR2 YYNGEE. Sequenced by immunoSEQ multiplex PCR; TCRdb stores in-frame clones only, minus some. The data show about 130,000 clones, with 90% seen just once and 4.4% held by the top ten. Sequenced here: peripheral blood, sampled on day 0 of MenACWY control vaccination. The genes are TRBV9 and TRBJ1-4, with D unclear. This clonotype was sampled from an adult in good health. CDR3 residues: CASSDGSFGEKLFF. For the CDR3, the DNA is TGTGCCAGCAGCGACGGAAGTTTCGGGGAAAAACTGTTTTTT.